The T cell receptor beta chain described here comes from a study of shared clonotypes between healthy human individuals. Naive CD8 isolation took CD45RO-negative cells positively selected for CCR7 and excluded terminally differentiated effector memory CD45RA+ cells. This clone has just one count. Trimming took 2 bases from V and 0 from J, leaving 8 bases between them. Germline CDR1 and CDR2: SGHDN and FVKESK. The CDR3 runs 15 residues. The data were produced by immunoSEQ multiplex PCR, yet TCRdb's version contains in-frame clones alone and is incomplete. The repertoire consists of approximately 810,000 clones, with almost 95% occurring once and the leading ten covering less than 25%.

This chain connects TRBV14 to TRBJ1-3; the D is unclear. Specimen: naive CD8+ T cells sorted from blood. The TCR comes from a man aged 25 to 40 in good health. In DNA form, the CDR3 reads TGTGCCAGCAGCCAACACAGTTACTCTGGAAACACCATATATTTT. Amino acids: CASSQHSYSGNTIYF.